This T cell receptor (beta chain) stems from a study of blood T cell repertoires in COVID-19 (dated by TCRdb to the early 2020s). Concerning the study at large: Samples from collaborators originated in the United States, Italy and Spain and spanned both the acute and convalescent phases of COVID-19. The repertoires were released in a freely available public database intended as a resource for research on the immune response to SARS-CoV-2. Samples were obtained from the ongoing ImmuneRACE study (first 160 participants) and from approximately 1,200 subjects provided by 6 global collaborators. The dataset comprised deeply sampled blood TCRbeta repertoires from subjects exposed to, actively infected with, or recovered from COVID-19. Where available, HLA class I and class II types were obtained from metadata supplied by the sample provider rather than from assay-based typing. The material from the prospective study consisted of cDNA or gDNA derived from T cells, B-cell-depleted T cells, or PBMCs. Nearly every sample came with metadata listing a de-identified subject ID, COVID-19 status, age in years and sex.

The immunoSEQ Assay, a bias-controlled multiplex PCR, was used to amplify TCRbeta CDR3 regions from genomic DNA. Under the source paper's analysis protocol: The number of nucleated cells in each sample was estimated by amplification of reference gene primers within the assay. To quantify the absolute abundance of each unique TCRbeta CDR3 rearrangement, sequence reads were collapsed and filtered. For each sample, productive Simpson clonality was calculated as the square root of Simpson's diversity index across productive rearrangements. In TCRdb, the immuneACCESS table is reduced to in-frame sequences with V and J assigned. These tables do not hold every clone; where another copy was compared, an unresolved V gene accounts for under half, and the others remain unexplained. Clone size and V and J calls were adopted from that table, with D and trimming inferred from the DNA. Present in this sample are a few hundred thousand clones, approximately 86% of which were seen just once. Roughly 2.3% of the sample belongs to the ten largest clones.

Whole blood was collected in K2EDTA tubes by collaborating institutions according to the institutions' own protocols. For TCRbeta analysis, collaborators shipped samples in one of three forms: frozen whole blood, isolated PBMCs, or DNA extracted from either of those sample types. A word on this clone: What antigen it recognizes has not been identified. Base-call qualities are not available, and no considerably larger clone is one nucleotide away.

Here is what the overall study found, with its caveats: The quantity of clinical and demographic metadata differed by source and by participant and was supplied without curation.

The V end loses 4 bases and the J end loses 2 bases, and a stretch of 6 bases separates them. CDR1 SEHNR and CDR2 FQNEAQ were looked up in the germline V gene (reference sequence). The CDR3 covers 12 residues, taking in both the cysteine and the phenylalanine. Kept here is only the CDR3 DNA, which spans 36 bases and is read in frame from base 1. Sequenced sample: peripheral blood. The sequence is built from TRBV7-9 and TRBJ2-7; there is no confident call for the D gene. This sequence was found in a man between 18 and 35 years old with active or convalescent COVID-19. In nucleotides, the sequence is TGTGCCAGCAGCTCCTCCGCCTACGAGCAGTACTTC. It specifies CASSSSAYEQYF.